This note documents a single T cell receptor beta chain sequence. Study processing details: Scientists estimated how many nucleated cells there were by amplifying reference gene primers. TCRdb's copy holds only in-frame clones and misses some; the assay was immunoSEQ multiplex PCR. That table supplies the V and J calls and clone size; D and trimming were determined from the DNA. The data contain about 200,000 clones, 90% of them singletons. This specimen belongs to a study of blood T cell repertoires in COVID-19. Study context: Whether acute or convalescent, the COVID-19 samples came from the United States, Italy and Spain. Sample material is recorded as cDNA or gDNA derived from T cells, B-cell-depleted T cells, or PBMCs.

The origin of this receptor is a man aged 45-65 years with acute or convalescent COVID-19. The sequenced material came from peripheral blood.

The CDR3: CASSYGTTYNEQFF. CDR3 sequence (DNA): TGTGCCAGCAGCTACGGGACTACGTACAATGAGCAGTTCTTC. The chain carries TRBV7-2 and TRBJ2-1; 7 bases fit TRBD2. Germline lookup yields CDR1 SGHTA and CDR2 FQGNSA. This CDR3 is 14 amino acids long. V was pared by 4 bases and J by 4 bases, with 4 bases of the junction left unmatched.